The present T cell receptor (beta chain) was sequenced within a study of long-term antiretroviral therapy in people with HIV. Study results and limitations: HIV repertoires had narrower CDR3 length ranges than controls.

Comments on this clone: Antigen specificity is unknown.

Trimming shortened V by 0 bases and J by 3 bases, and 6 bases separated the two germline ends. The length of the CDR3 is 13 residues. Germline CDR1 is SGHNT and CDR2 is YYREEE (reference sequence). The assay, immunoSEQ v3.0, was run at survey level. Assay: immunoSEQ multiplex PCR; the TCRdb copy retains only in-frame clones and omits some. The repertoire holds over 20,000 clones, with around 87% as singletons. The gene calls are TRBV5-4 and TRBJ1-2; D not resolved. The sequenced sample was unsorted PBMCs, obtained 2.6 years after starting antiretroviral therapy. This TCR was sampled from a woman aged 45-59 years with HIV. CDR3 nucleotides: TGTGCCAGCAGCTTGGGAGCGGACTATGGCTACACCTTC. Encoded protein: CASSLGADYGYTF. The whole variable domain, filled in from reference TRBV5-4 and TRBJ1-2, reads ETGVTQSPTHLIKTRGQQVTLRCSSQSGHNTVSWYQQALGQGPQFIFQYYREEENGRGNFPPRFSGLQFPNYSSELNVNALELDDSALYLCASSLGADYGYTFGSGTRLTVV.